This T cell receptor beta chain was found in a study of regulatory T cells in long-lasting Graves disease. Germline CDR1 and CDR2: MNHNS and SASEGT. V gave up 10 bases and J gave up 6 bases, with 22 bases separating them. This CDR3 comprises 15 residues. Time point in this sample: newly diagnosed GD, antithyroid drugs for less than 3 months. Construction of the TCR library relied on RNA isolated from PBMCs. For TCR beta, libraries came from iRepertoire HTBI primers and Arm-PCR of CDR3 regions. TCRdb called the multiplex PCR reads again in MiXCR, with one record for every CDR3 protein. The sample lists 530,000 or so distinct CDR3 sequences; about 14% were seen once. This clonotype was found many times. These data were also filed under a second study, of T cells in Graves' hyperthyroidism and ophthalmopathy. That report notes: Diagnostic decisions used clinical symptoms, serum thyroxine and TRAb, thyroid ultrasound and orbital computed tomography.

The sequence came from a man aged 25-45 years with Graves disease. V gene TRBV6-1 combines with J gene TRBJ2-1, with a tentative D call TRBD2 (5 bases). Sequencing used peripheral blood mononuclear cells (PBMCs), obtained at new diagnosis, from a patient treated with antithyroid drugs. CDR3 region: CATIRRTPTINEQFF. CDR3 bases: TGTGCCACCATTAGGAGGACTCCCACTATCAATGAGCAGTTCTTC.